Below are 20 T cell receptor beta chains sequenced from a single sample in a study of beta chain features in type 1 diabetes. Regarding the study as a whole: TCRB CDR3 length was moderately but significantly reduced in all four CD4+ subsets of Type 1 diabetes patients.

Their antigens remain unidentified. Expressed TCRB transcripts got sequenced, as all isolated RNA was reverse transcribed. Generated by immunoSEQ multiplex PCR, the TCRdb table keeps only in-frame clones and is missing some. The sample holds 640,000 or so clones, 13% seen once. The sequenced sample was naive CD4+ T cells from blood. The receptors shown here come from a man aged 18 to 30 with type 1 diabetes.

The V gene is TRBV7-8, the J gene TRBJ2-2, with D possibly being TRBD1 (6 bases). Looked up from germline, CDR1 is SGHVS and CDR2 is FQNEAQ. This CDR3 has 15 amino acids. V shed 1 base and J shed 3 bases, with 9 bases lying between them. Written as DNA, the CDR3 is TGTGCCAGCAGCTTAGTGACAGGACACACCGGGGAGCTGTTTTTT. Translation gives CASSLVTGHTGELFF.

The chain employs TRBV2 and TRBJ2-2, with D possibly being TRBD1 (6 bases). The CDR3 loop spans 13 amino acids. Germline loops: CDR1 SNHLY, CDR2 FYNNEI. V lost 10 bases, J lost 1 base, and 10 bases lay in between. The CDR3 is CATGTRNTGELFF. In DNA, the CDR3 is TGTGCCACCGGGACACGGAACACCGGGGAGCTGTTTTTT. The full variable domain, rest sourced from reference TRBV2 and TRBJ2-2, is EPEVTQTPSHQVTQMGQEVILRCVPISNHLYFYWYRQILGQKVEFLVSFYNNEISEKSEIFDDQFSVERPDGSNFTLKIRSTKLEDSAMYFCATGTRNTGELFFGEGSRLTVL.

This clone has a handful of counts. The chain is built from TRBV27 and TRBJ2-7, with a weak D call TRBD1 (6 bases). The length of the CDR3 is 13 residues. CDR1 and CDR2 (germline): MNHEY, SMNVEV (reference sequence). V was pared by 9 bases and J by 2 bases, with 14 bases between. The CDR3 region is CASANRAAYEQYF. CDR3 in DNA: TGTGCCAGTGCAAACAGGGCAGCCTACGAGCAGTACTTC.

The CDR3 DNA is TGCGCCAGCAGCCAACAGGGGGCCGGAAACACCATATATTTT. Translation gives CASSQQGAGNTIYF. The chain employs TRBV4-1 and TRBJ1-3; TRBD1 agrees at 8 bases. This CDR3 spans 14 amino acids. V dropped 2 bases and J dropped 4; count of bases not matched to a gene: 1. Germline-derived CDR1 and CDR2 are MGHRA and YSYEKL.

This chain connects TRBV30 to TRBJ1-3; no definite D call. V was cut by 1 base and J by 0 bases, with 7 bases left in between. Germline CDR1 GTSNPN, CDR2 SVGIG (reference sequence). CDR3 size: 14 residues. The CDR3 DNA reads as TGTGCCTGGAGTGGGGTCAGCTCTGGAAACACCATATATTTT. This codes for CAWSGVSSGNTIYF.

V is TRBV9 and J is TRBJ2-5, with a weak D call TRBD2 (5 bases). V dropped 2 bases and J dropped 5 bases, with 16 bases sitting between them. The CDR3 is made up of 15 amino acids. Germline CDR1 is SGDLS and CDR2 is YYNGEE. CDR3 residues: CASSVRVDGGETQYF. CDR3 nucleotides: TGTGCCAGCAGCGTGAGGGTTGACGGCGGTGAGACCCAGTACTTC.

This clone was detected only a few times. The same CDR3 is also encoded by other DNA sequences in this sample. The J gene is TRBJ2-5, the V gene TRBV11-2; D is undetermined. Germline loops: CDR1 SGHAT, CDR2 FQNNGV. V lost 1 base and J lost 2, with 5 bases in between. This CDR3 is built from 13 residues. The CDR3 sequence: CASSLGGQETQYF. DNA of the CDR3: TGTGCCAGCAGCTTAGGTGGGCAAGAGACCCAGTACTTC.

This rearrangement joins TRBV28 to TRBJ1-5, with D maybe TRBD1 (6 bases). Trimming took 3 bases from V and 3 from J, leaving 9 bases between them. The CDR3 covers 14 residues. CDR1 and CDR2 (germline): MDHEN, SYDVKM. CDR3 protein: CASSFPGHNQPQHF. CDR3 bases: TGTGCCAGCAGTTTCCCGGGACACAATCAGCCCCAGCATTTT. The entire variable domain, with the rest obtained from reference TRBV28 and TRBJ1-5, is as follows: DVKVTQSSRYLVKRTGEKVFLECVQDMDHENMFWYRQDPGLGLRLIYFSYDVKMKEKGDIPEGYSVSREKKERFSLILESASTNQTSMYLCASSFPGHNQPQHFGDGTRLSIL.

This clone appeared a few times. The CDR3 coding sequence is TGTGCCAGCAGCTTAGGGCAGTTAGGCTACACCTTC. Translation gives CASSLGQLGYTF. The genes are TRBV7-9 and TRBJ1-2; D call uncertain. V was shortened by 1 base and J by 8 bases, with 8 bases between the two germline ends. The CDR3 totals 12 residues. From germline, CDR1 is SEHNR and CDR2 FQNEAQ (reference sequence).

Only a few counts were recorded for this clone. This sequence joins TRBV19 and TRBJ1-5, with D possibly TRBD1 on 6 matching bases. V was cut by 4 bases and J by 0 bases, with 7 bases left in between. Germline V gives CDR1 LNHDA, CDR2 SQIVND (reference sequence). This CDR3 region has 14 residues. In DNA form, the CDR3 reads TGTGCCAGTAGTACCAGGGGTAGCAATCAGCCCCAGCATTTT. Its protein product is CASSTRGSNQPQHF.

Of note for this clone: The same CDR3 is also encoded by other DNA sequences in this sample. The chain links TRBV18 to TRBJ2-7; 10 bases fit TRBD2. The trim removed 3 bases at V and 2 bases at J, leaving 4 bases unmatched. This CDR3 is built from 15 residues. Germline V gene sequence: CDR1 KGHSH, CDR2 LQKENI. CDR3 in amino acids: CASSPRTSGTYEQYF. CDR3 bases: TGTGCCAGCTCACCGAGGACTAGCGGCACCTACGAGCAGTACTTC.

The table lists this clone with a few counts. This chain joins TRBV27 and TRBJ2-7, with D unresolved. CDR1 MNHEY and CDR2 SMNVEV come from the germline V gene (reference sequence). This CDR3 has 12 amino acids. The ends were cut back, 3 bases at V and 2 bases at J, with 5 bases in the middle. The CDR3 is CASSFRAYEQYF. In DNA, the CDR3 is TGTGCCAGCAGTTTTAGAGCCTACGAGCAGTACTTC.

The chain has TRBV25-1 and TRBJ2-3, with TRBD1 identical over 8 bases. The CDR3 covers 16 residues. Trimming took 7 bases from V and 2 from J; bases not matched to a gene: 11. In germline, CDR1 is MGHDK, CDR2 SYGVNS. CDR3 bases: TGTGCCAGCACCCCGGTCGGACAGGGAAACACAGATACGCAGTATTTT. Translating gives CASTPVGQGNTDTQYF.

The genes are TRBV5-1 and TRBJ1-5; D call uncertain. CDR1 is SGHRS, CDR2 YFSETQ, per germline. V shed 4 bases and J shed 5 bases, with 10 bases lying between them. The CDR3 loop spans 13 amino acids. The CDR3 region has the DNA TGCGCCAGCAGCCTGGGATTCGATCAGCCCCAGCATTTT. Its protein is CASSLGFDQPQHF.

The rearrangement joins TRBV10-3 to TRBJ2-1; D gene unclear. The germline V gene has CDR1 ENHRY and CDR2 SYGVKD. This CDR3 spans 12 amino acids. V lost 10 bases, J lost 6 bases, and 13 bases lay in between. CDR3 amino acids: CATLTTGNEQFF. The DNA of the CDR3 is TGTGCCACGCTTACTACGGGCAATGAGCAGTTCTTC.

This clone was recorded a few times. This chain connects TRBV11-2 to TRBJ2-3; D unclear. In germline, CDR1 is SGHAT, CDR2 FQNNGV. The CDR3 is 15 residues long. The V gene lost 4 bases and the J gene lost 3 bases, with 14 bases spanning the gap. The CDR3, as DNA: TGTGCCAGCAGCTGGGTAGGGATCAAGACAGATACGCAGTATTTT. Translation: CASSWVGIKTDTQYF.

The chain is built from TRBV5-1 and TRBJ2-3, with D tentatively TRBD1 (5 bases). From germline, CDR1 is SGHRS and CDR2 YFSETQ. The CDR3 has 14 residues. The V end lost 0 bases, the J end lost 9 bases, and 14 bases lay between the germline ends. The CDR3 region is CASSLVEGAGTQYF. Here the CDR3 DNA reads TGCGCCAGCAGCTTGGTTGAAGGGGCTGGCACGCAGTATTTT.

The rearrangement joins TRBV7-2 to TRBJ2-3; TRBD1 or TRBD2 may be the D gene (5 bases each). The V and J ends lost 5 bases and 1 base respectively, with 13 bases between them. The CDR3 runs to 15 residues. Per germline, CDR1 SGHTA and CDR2 FQGNSA. The CDR3 sequence is CASSRERGRTDTQYF. CDR3 nucleotides: TGTGCCAGCAGCCGCGAACGGGGCCGCACAGATACGCAGTATTTT.

This clone has just a few counts. The chain employs TRBV23-1 and TRBJ1-5; 10 nucleotides align to TRBD1. TRBV23-1 carries the ORF label, with uncertain function. The CDR3 sequence is 19 residues long. Germline trimming cut 0 bases from V and 0 bases from J; bases unmatched to any gene: 8. CDR3 sequence reads: CASSQSWDRGTDSNQPQHF. The CDR3 nucleotides are TGCGCCAGCAGTCAATCATGGGACAGGGGAACCGATAGCAATCAGCCCCAGCATTTT.

This chain joins TRBV28 and TRBJ1-5; 9 bases map to TRBD1. The ends lost 7 bases at V and 5 bases at J; junction bases unmatched: 3. The CDR3 extends over 13 amino acids. Looked up from germline, CDR1 is MDHEN and CDR2 is SYDVKM. DNA of the CDR3: TGTGCCAGCATCGGGACAGGGTATCAGCCCCAGCATTTT. It specifies CASIGTGYQPQHF.